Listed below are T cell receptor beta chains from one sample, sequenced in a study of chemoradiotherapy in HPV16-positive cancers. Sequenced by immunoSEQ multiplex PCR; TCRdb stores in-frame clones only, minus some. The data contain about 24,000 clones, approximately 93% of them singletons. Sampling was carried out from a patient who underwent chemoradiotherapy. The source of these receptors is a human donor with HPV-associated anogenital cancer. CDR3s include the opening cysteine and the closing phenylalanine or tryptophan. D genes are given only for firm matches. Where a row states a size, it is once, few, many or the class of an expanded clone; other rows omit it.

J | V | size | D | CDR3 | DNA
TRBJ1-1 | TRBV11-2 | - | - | CASSFGANTEAFF | TGTGCCAGCAGCTTCGGCGCGAACACTGAAGCTTTCTTT
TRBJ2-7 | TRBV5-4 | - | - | CASSGSYEQYF | TGTGCCAGCAGCGGCTCCTACGAGCAGTACTTC
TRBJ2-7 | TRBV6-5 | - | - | CASSSDSYEQYF | TGTGCCAGCAGTTCGGACAGCTACGAGCAGTACTTC
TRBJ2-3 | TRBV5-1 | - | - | CASSLVRGDSITDTQYF | TGCGCCAGCAGCTTGGTACGAGGGGACTCGATCACAGATACGCAGTATTTT
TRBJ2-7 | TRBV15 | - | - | CATSRDRGYEQYF | TGTGCCACCAGCAGAGATCGGGGGTACGAGCAGTACTTC
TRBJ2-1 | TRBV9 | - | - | CASSVSVSGYNEQFF | TGTGCCAGCAGCGTTAGTGTGAGCGGCTACAATGAGCAGTTCTTC
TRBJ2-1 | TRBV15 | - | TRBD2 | CATSRTSGAYNEQFF | TGTGCCACCAGCAGGACTAGCGGGGCCTACAATGAGCAGTTCTTC
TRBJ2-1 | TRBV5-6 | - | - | CASSSPFGSGEYNEQFF | TGTGCCAGCAGCTCGCCATTCGGTAGCGGAGAATACAATGAGCAGTTCTTC
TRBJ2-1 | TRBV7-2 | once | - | CASSRSGARSYNEQFF | TGTGCCAGCAGCCGGTCCGGGGCCCGCTCCTACAATGAGCAGTTCTTC
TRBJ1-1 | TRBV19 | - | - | CASSAIGGGQNTEAFF | TGTGCCAGTAGTGCCATCGGTGGGGGGCAGAACACTGAAGCTTTCTTT
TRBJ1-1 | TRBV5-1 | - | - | CASSLAGEVEAFF | TGCGCCAGCAGCTTGGCGGGGGAGGTAGAAGCTTTCTTT
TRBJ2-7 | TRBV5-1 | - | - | CASSLYDRSGDEQYF | TGCGCCAGCAGCTTGTATGACAGGTCTGGGGACGAGCAGTACTTC
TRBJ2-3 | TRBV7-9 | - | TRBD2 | CASSFYSGSTDTQYF | TGTGCCAGCAGCTTCTATAGCGGGAGCACAGATACGCAGTATTTT
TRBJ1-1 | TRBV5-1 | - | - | CASSSLIGQEAFF | TGCGCCAGCAGCTCCCTTATAGGGCAGGAAGCTTTCTTT
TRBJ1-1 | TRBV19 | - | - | CASSIGWREAFF | TGTGCCAGTAGTATAGGGTGGCGGGAAGCTTTCTTT
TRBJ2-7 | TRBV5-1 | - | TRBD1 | CASSGRDRRHEQYF | TGCGCCAGCAGCGGCCGGGACAGACGCCACGAGCAGTACTTC
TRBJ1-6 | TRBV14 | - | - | CASSQDLGVALHF | TGTGCCAGCAGCCAAGATCTAGGGGTCGCCCTCCACTTT
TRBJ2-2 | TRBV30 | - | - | CAWSARGDTGELFF | TGTGCCTGGAGTGCCAGGGGGGACACCGGGGAGCTGTTTTTT
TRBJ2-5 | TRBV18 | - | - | CASSPPSRVKETQYF | TGTGCCAGCTCACCACCTAGCAGGGTTAAGGAGACCCAGTACTTC
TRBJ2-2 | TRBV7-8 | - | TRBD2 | CASRRIGTSGNTGELFF | TGTGCCAGCAGACGAATTGGGACTAGCGGGAACACCGGGGAGCTGTTTTTT
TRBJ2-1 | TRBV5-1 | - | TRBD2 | CASSPDGVASGRNEQFF | TGCGCCAGCAGCCCGGATGGGGTCGCTAGCGGGAGGAATGAGCAGTTCTTC
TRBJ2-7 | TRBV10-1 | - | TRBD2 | CASSGEQRTSDYEQYF | TGCGCCAGCAGTGGAGAGCAGAGGACTAGCGACTACGAGCAGTACTTC
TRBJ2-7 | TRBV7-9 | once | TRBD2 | CASSRNKLTSGNSYEQYF | TGTGCCAGCAGCCGCAACAAACTGACTAGCGGAAACTCCTACGAGCAGTACTTC
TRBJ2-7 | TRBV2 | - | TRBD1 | CASSEDRLTEQYF | TGTGCCAGCAGTGAGGACAGGTTAACCGAGCAGTACTTC
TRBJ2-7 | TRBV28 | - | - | CASSSPQGHGLGEQYF | TGTGCCAGCAGTTCACCCCAGGGGCATGGGTTAGGGGAGCAGTACTTC
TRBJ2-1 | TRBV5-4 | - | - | CASSLGGDEQFF | TGTGCCAGCAGCTTGGGAGGGGATGAGCAGTTCTTC
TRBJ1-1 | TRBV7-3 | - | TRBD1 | CASSPTTGDRAFF | TGTGCCAGCAGCCCCACGACAGGGGATCGGGCTTTCTTT
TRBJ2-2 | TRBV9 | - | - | CASSVGDYGELFF | TGTGCCAGCAGCGTAGGTGACTACGGGGAGCTGTTTTTT
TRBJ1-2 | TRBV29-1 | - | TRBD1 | CSVGDRGFNYGYTF | TGCAGCGTTGGGGACAGGGGATTTAACTATGGCTACACCTTC
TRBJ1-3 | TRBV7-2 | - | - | CASSLSGGPGNTIYF | TGTGCCAGCAGCTTATCGGGGGGTCCTGGAAACACCATATATTTT
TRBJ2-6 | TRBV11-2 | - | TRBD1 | CASSSTRDSRSGANVLTF | TGTGCCAGCAGCTCAACCCGGGACAGCCGTTCTGGGGCCAACGTCCTGACTTTC
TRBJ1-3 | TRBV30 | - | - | CAWDQFYGSGNTIYF | TGTGCCTGGGACCAGTTCTACGGTTCTGGAAACACCATATATTTT
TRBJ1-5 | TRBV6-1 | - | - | CASSERAVYSNQPQHF | TGTGCCAGCAGTGAACGGGCAGTTTATAGCAATCAGCCCCAGCATTTT
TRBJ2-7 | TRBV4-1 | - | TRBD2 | CASSPIAGGPYEQYF | TGCGCCAGCAGCCCTATAGCGGGAGGGCCCTACGAGCAGTACTTC
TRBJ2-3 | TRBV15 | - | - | CATSRGTRTDTQYF | TGTGCCACCAGCAGAGGGACCCGCACAGATACGCAGTATTTT
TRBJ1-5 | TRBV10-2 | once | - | CASSEESHPQHF | TGCGCCAGCAGTGAAGAGAGCCATCCCCAGCATTTT
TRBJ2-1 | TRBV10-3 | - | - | CAISAVEAEQFF | TGTGCCATCAGTGCCGTTGAGGCTGAGCAGTTCTTC
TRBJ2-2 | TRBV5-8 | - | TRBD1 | CASSLNRGVTGELFF | TGTGCCAGCAGCTTGAACAGGGGAGTAACCGGGGAGCTGTTTTTT
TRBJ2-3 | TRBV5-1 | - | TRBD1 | CASTVGQTDTQYF | TGCGCCAGCACCGTGGGACAGACAGATACGCAGTATTTT
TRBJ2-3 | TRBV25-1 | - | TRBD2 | CASSDPAGVQYGDTQYF | TGTGCCAGCAGTGATCCAGCGGGAGTTCAATACGGAGATACGCAGTATTTT
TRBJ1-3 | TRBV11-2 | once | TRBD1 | CASSPLDRSGNTIYF | TGTGCCAGCAGCCCCTTGGACAGGAGTGGAAACACCATATATTTT
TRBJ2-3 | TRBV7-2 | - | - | CASSLGGLRRDTQYF | TGTGCCAGCAGCTTAGGAGGACTGAGACGAGATACGCAGTATTTT
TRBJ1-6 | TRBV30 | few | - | CAWSKGGGSPLHF | TGTGCCTGGAGTAAGGGTGGCGGCTCACCCCTCCACTTT
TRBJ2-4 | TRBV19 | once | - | CASSMAGLAKNIQYF | TGTGCCAGTAGTATGGCAGGCCTAGCCAAAAACATTCAGTACTTC
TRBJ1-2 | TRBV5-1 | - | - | CASSPSGRGNYGYTF | TGCGCCAGCAGCCCAAGCGGACGGGGGAACTATGGCTACACCTTC
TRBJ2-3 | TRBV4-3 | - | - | CASSQGPGFQYTQYF | TGCGCCAGCAGCCAAGGCCCGGGATTTCAGTATACGCAGTATTTT
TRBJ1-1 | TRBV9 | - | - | CASSVADLNTEAFF | TGTGCCAGCAGCGTAGCCGATCTGAACACTGAAGCTTTCTTT
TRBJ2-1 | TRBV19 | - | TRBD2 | CASSGLAGVSYNEQFF | TGTGCCAGTAGTGGACTAGCGGGGGTCTCCTACAATGAGCAGTTCTTC
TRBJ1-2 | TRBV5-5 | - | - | CASSLPGGNYGYTF | TGTGCCAGCAGCTTGCCCGGGGGCAACTATGGCTACACCTTC
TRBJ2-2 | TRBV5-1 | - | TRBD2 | CASSLRSSGDGELFF | TGCGCCAGCAGCTTGAGGTCTAGCGGGGACGGGGAGCTGTTTTTT
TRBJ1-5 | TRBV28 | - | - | CASSPRGSGNQPQHF | TGTGCCAGCAGTCCCCGCGGAAGCGGCAATCAGCCCCAGCATTTT
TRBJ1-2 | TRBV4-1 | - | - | CASSQDSAIYGYTF | TGCGCCAGCAGCCAAGATTCCGCCATCTATGGCTACACCTTC
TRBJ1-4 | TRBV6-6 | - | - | CASRDSLNEKLFF | TGTGCCTCCCGGGATTCCCTTAATGAAAAACTGTTTTTT
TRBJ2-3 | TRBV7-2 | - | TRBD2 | CASSLARAGGRDTQYF | TGTGCCAGCAGCTTAGCCCGAGCGGGGGGAAGAGATACGCAGTATTTT
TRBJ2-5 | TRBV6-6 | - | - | CASSFGETQYF | TGTGCCAGCAGTTTCGGAGAGACCCAGTACTTC
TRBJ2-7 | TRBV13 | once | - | CASSYRVQGRKSYEQYF | TGTGCCAGCAGCTATAGGGTCCAGGGGAGAAAGTCCTACGAGCAGTACTTC
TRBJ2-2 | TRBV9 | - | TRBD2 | CASSPWFGTSGTGELFF | TGTGCCAGCAGCCCGTGGTTTGGGACTAGCGGAACCGGGGAGCTGTTTTTT
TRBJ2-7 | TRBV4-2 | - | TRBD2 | CASSPNPAGGSYEQYF | TGTGCCAGCAGCCCGAATCCGGCGGGAGGGTCCTACGAGCAGTACTTC
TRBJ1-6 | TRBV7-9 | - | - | CASSKDVYNSPLHF | TGTGCCAGCAGCAAGGACGTCTATAATTCACCCCTCCACTTT
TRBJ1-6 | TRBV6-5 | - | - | CASSSWTSVNSPLHF | TGTGCCAGCAGTTCTTGGACATCGGTAAATTCACCCCTCCACTTT